The 25 T cell receptor beta chains in this list originate from one sample, sequenced in a study of T cells of healthy individuals. MiXCR, applied by TCRdb to the 5' RACE reads, yields one record per CDR3 protein. Of tens of thousands of distinct CDR3 sequences in the sample, 15% to 20% were seen once. These receptors were taken from a human donor in good health.

This clonotype was observed a few times. This chain uses TRBV29-1 with TRBJ2-1; D is unclear. The ends were cut back, 3 bases at V and 7 bases at J, with 7 bases in the middle. The CDR3 has 11 residues. Germline values: CDR1 SQVTM, CDR2 ANQGSEA. CDR3 coding DNA: TGCAGCGTTGACGACCTAAATGAGCAGTTCTTC. Protein: CSVDDLNEQFF.

This clonotype was picked up a small number of times. The gene calls are TRBV7-2 and TRBJ2-7; 7 bases fit TRBD2. The germline CDR1 and CDR2 sequences are SGHTA and FQGNSA. CDR3 size: 15 residues. V shed 1 base and J 4 bases; nucleotides not matched to a gene: 7. The CDR3 sequence: CASSLGLATGYEQYF. Here the CDR3 DNA reads TGTGCCAGCAGCTTAGGACTAGCTACAGGTTACGAGCAGTACTTC.

This clonotype has at least ten counts. This chain joins TRBV24-1 and TRBJ1-5; tentative D call: TRBD1 (6 bases). V lost 9 bases to trimming and J lost 2 bases, with 19 bases between them. CDR1 KGHDR and CDR2 SFDVKD come from the germline V gene. This CDR3 contains 16 residues. CDR3 bases: TGTGCCACCTCCTCCGGGACAAACGTGGGCAATCAGCCCCAGCATTTT. It codes for CATSSGTNVGNQPQHF.

This clonotype came up a few times. The V call is TRBV28, the J call TRBJ2-5, with D possibly being TRBD2 (5 bases). From germline, CDR1 is MDHEN and CDR2 SYDVKM. V was pared by 10 bases and J by 5 bases, with 17 bases between. This CDR3 has 13 residues. CDR3 residues: CATLRSGVETQYF. CDR3 coding DNA: TGTGCCACCCTCCGGTCCGGGGTCGAGACCCAGTACTTC.

The J gene is TRBJ2-3, the V gene TRBV4-1, with D perhaps TRBD1 (6 bases). Germline V gene sequence: CDR1 MGHRA, CDR2 YSYEKL. This CDR3 comprises 16 residues. V lost 3 bases to trimming and J lost 2 bases, with 15 bases between them. The CDR3 here is CASSHLTGFDTDTQYF. The CDR3 nucleotides read TGCGCCAGCAGCCACCTGACAGGATTTGACACAGATACGCAGTATTTT.

This clonotype was seen many times. V is TRBV6-1 and J is TRBJ1-2; maybe TRBD1 (6 bases). The CDR3 has 14 residues. The germline V gene encodes CDR1 MNHNS and CDR2 SASEGT. V dropped 6 bases and J dropped 4 bases, with 15 bases sitting between them. The CDR3 reads CASSSRGTPYGYTF. The CDR3 DNA reads TGTGCCAGCAGCTCACGTGGGACACCCTATGGCTACACCTTC.

The table lists this clonotype with many counts. The chain uses TRBV6-1 and TRBJ2-3; D is unresolved. The germline V and J ends were trimmed by 4 bases and 1 base, with 6 bases remaining between them. Germline CDR1 reads MNHNS; CDR2 reads SASEGT. The CDR3 has 13 residues. The CDR3 loop reads CASSGLGTDTQYF. CDR3 nucleotides: TGTGCCAGCAGTGGTCTGGGCACAGATACGCAGTATTTT.

The chain uses TRBV25-1 and TRBJ2-5; 9 nucleotides line up with TRBD1. Unmatched junction bases numbered 5, after V lost 2 bases and J lost 4 bases. Germline CDR1 and CDR2: MGHDK and SYGVNS. The CDR3 spans 15 residues. The chain's CDR3 is CASSEGDRDSETQYF. The CDR3 DNA sequence: TGTGCCAGCAGTGAAGGGGACAGGGATTCAGAGACCCAGTACTTC.

J is TRBJ1-2 and V is TRBV7-9, with D perhaps TRBD1 (5 bases). Looked up from germline, CDR1 is SEHNR and CDR2 is FQNEAQ (reference sequence). Trimming removed 2 bases at V and 4 bases at J, with 11 bases between. The CDR3 is 14 amino acids. CDR3 in amino acids: CASSLLDSSYGYTF. CDR3 nucleotides: TGTGCCAGCAGCTTACTCGACAGCTCCTATGGCTACACCTTC.

Many counts were recorded for this clonotype. The chain joins TRBV6-6 to TRBJ2-5; D is ambiguous. CDR1 MNHNY and CDR2 SVGAGI come from the germline V gene (reference sequence). V lost 5 bases, J lost 1 base, and 11 bases lay in between. CDR3 length: 14 residues. CDR3 sequence reads: CASSPSWGQETQYF. In DNA, the CDR3 is TGTGCCAGCAGTCCCAGTTGGGGCCAAGAGACCCAGTACTTC.

The J gene is TRBJ2-7, the V gene TRBV29-1; 7 nucleotides agree with TRBD1. The CDR3 runs to 14 residues. The germline V gene encodes CDR1 SQVTM and CDR2 ANQGSEA. With 4 bases clipped from V and 6 bases from J, the junction kept 12 bases outside the gene matches. In DNA, the CDR3 is TGCAGCGTTGGCCAAACAGGGGCAGAGAGCGAGCAGTACTTC. Protein sequence: CSVGQTGAESEQYF.

This clonotype was seen more than once but under ten times. CDR3 sequence: CASIKGVYTLSSYNEQFF. The CDR3 coding sequence is TGTGCCAGCATTAAGGGGGTATATACACTGAGCTCCTACAATGAGCAGTTCTTC. The chain has TRBV12-3 or TRBV12-4 and TRBJ2-1, with D tentatively TRBD1 (6 bases). V lost 7 bases, J lost 0 bases, and 22 bases lay in between. The CDR3 is 18 residues long.

This clonotype was found many times. The CDR3 nucleotides are TGCAGCGTTGAAGAGAGGGTCCTACAAGAGACCCAGTACTTC. Translating it yields CSVEERVLQETQYF. V gene TRBV29-1 combines with J gene TRBJ2-5; tentative D call: TRBD2 (5 bases). The CDR3 covers 14 residues. The germline V gene encodes CDR1 SQVTM and CDR2 ANQGSEA. V lost 0 bases and J 2 bases, leaving 10 bases between the germline ends.

This clonotype was recorded many times. This rearrangement joins TRBV20-1 to TRBJ2-5; 7 nucleotides match TRBD2. V was pared by 0 bases and J by 3 bases, with 7 bases of the junction left unmatched. Germline V gene data show CDR1 as DFQATT and CDR2 as SNEGSKA (reference sequence). The CDR3 is 15 residues long. The CDR3 here is CSARDGRAGKETQYF. For the CDR3, the DNA is TGCAGTGCTAGAGACGGACGAGCGGGGAAAGAGACCCAGTACTTC.

This chain uses TRBV28 with TRBJ2-7; D remains unclear. The CDR3 spans 12 residues. Germline V gene lookup returns CDR1 MDHEN and CDR2 SYDVKM. V was trimmed by 4 bases and J by 4 bases, leaving 8 bases between them. CDR3 sequence (DNA): TGTGCCAGCAGTTCCGACACATACGAGCAGTACTTC. Amino acids: CASSSDTYEQYF.

This clonotype has at least ten counts. This chain uses TRBV20-1 with TRBJ2-3; TRBD2 is a possible D gene (5 bases). The CDR3 contains 14 residues. Per germline, CDR1 DFQATT and CDR2 SNEGSKA (reference sequence). V lost 1 base and J lost 2, with 10 bases in between. The CDR3 DNA reads as TGCAGTGCTAGAGTTAACGGGGACACAGATACGCAGTATTTT. The encoded protein is CSARVNGDTDTQYF.

This clonotype was counted ten times or more. This chain links TRBV7-9 with TRBJ2-3, with unresolved D. V shed 7 bases and J shed 6 bases, with 14 bases lying between them. The CDR3 is 13 residues long. Per the germline V gene, CDR1 is SEHNR and CDR2 is FQNEAQ (reference sequence). In DNA, the CDR3 is TGTGCCAGCACCACAACCGTCACGGATACGCAGTATTTT. Amino acids: CASTTTVTDTQYF. Combining the CDR3 with reference TRBV7-9 and TRBJ2-3 gives the whole variable domain DTGVSQNPRHKITKRGQNVTFRCDPISEHNRLYWYRQTLGQGPEFLTYFQNEAQLEKSRLLSDRFSAERPKGSFSTLEIQRTEQGDSAMYLCASTTTVTDTQYFGPGTRLTVL.

The table lists this clonotype with a few counts. The chain recombines TRBV28 with TRBJ1-1; TRBD1 matches at 7 bases. Germline V CDR1 and CDR2: MDHEN, SYDVKM. Unmatched junction bases numbered 1, after V lost 2 bases and J lost 1 base. This CDR3 comprises 14 residues. The CDR3 spells CASSLGDRNTEAFF. In DNA form, the CDR3 reads TGTGCCAGCAGTTTAGGGGACAGGAACACTGAAGCTTTCTTT.

This clonotype was seen many times. The CDR3 is CAISEDRSSYNEQFF. CDR3 nucleotides: TGTGCCATCAGTGAAGATAGAAGCTCCTACAATGAGCAGTTCTTC. The rearrangement links TRBV10-3 to TRBJ2-1; D unclear. V lost 3 bases to trimming and J lost 0 bases, with 9 bases between them. The V gene's germline CDR1 is ENHRY and CDR2 SYGVKD. The CDR3 extends over 15 amino acids.

This clonotype was seen more than once but under ten times. V is TRBV25-1 and J is TRBJ2-3; tentative D call: TRBD2 (6 bases). Trimming took off 6 bases at V and 0 bases at J, with 22 bases between the two ends. The CDR3 totals 18 residues. Germline V gene sequence: CDR1 MGHDK, CDR2 SYGVNS. Here the CDR3 reads CASSGASLAELSTDTQYF. CDR3 nucleotides: TGTGCCAGCAGCGGTGCTTCCTTAGCGGAGCTCAGCACAGATACGCAGTATTTT.

Worth noting for this clonotype: A much larger clone lies one base from this, so it may be a read error. This rearrangement joins TRBV27 to TRBJ1-5; D is perhaps TRBD1 (6 bases). This CDR3 is built from 14 residues. Germline CDR1 MNHEY, CDR2 SMNVEV (reference sequence). The germline V and J ends were trimmed by 6 bases and 7 bases, with 16 bases remaining between them. CDR3 region: CASSRSGVGQPQHF. The CDR3 DNA sequence: TGTGCCAGCAGCCGGTCAGGGGTCGGACAGCCCCAGCATTTT.

With respect to this clonotype: This may be a read error, as it is one base from a much larger clone. The CDR3 nucleotides read TGTGCCAGCAGTTACTACACAGATACGCAGTATTTT. Residues: CASSYYTDTQYF. This chain uses TRBV2 with TRBJ2-3; no firm D call. Looked up from germline, CDR1 is SNHLY and CDR2 is FYNNEI. Trimming left V 5 bases short and J 2 bases short, with 5 bases between. This CDR3 is 12 amino acids long.

This sequence joins TRBV5-1 and TRBJ1-1; no reliable D call. Trimming took 3 bases from V and 0 from J, leaving 9 bases between them. This CDR3 contains 14 residues. CDR1 is SGHRS, CDR2 YFSETQ, per germline. The CDR3 nucleotides are TGCGCCAGCAGCTCGGACGGAATGAACACTGAAGCTTTCTTT. It codes for CASSSDGMNTEAFF.

V gene TRBV6-6 combines with J gene TRBJ2-1; 12 positions match TRBD2. Looked up from germline, CDR1 is MNHNY and CDR2 is SVGAGI (reference sequence). The CDR3 length is 16 residues. Trimming removed 5 bases from V and 4 bases from J; junction bases left unmatched: 6. The CDR3 is CASSPRTSGVYNEQFF. The CDR3 nucleotides are TGTGCCAGCAGTCCGAGGACTAGCGGGGTATACAATGAGCAGTTCTTC.

In its sample, this clonotype was seen many times. The V call is TRBV6-6, the J call TRBJ2-3; D uncertain. V was shortened by 10 bases and J by 9 bases, with 11 bases between the two germline ends. Germline V CDR1 and CDR2: MNHNY, SVGAGI (reference sequence). The CDR3 spans 10 residues. CDR3 nucleotides: TGTGCCACCACCAGTAACACGCAGTATTTT. Protein: CATTSNTQYF.